This TCR beta chain comes out of a study of blood T cell repertoires in COVID-19. Study overall: COVID-19 samples collected from the United States, Italy and Spain covered acute and convalescent phases. Sample material is recorded as cDNA or gDNA derived from T cells, B-cell-depleted T cells, or PBMCs.

This table comes from immunoSEQ multiplex PCR, and its TCRdb copy is limited to in-frame clones, with some not included. Among under 450,000 clones listed, over 75% were seen once. In Cohort 3, a recovered donor had either two negative PCRs, clearance, or symptom resolution. Germline-derived CDR1 and CDR2 are LNHDA and SQIVND (reference sequence). The CDR3 is 12 amino acids. V lost 4 bases and J 7 bases, leaving 7 bases between the germline ends. Sequenced sample: PBMCs or T cells enriched from blood (not recorded which). V usage is TRBV19 and J usage is TRBJ1-4; TRBD1 might be the D (6 bases). The source of this sequence is a woman aged 25 to 39 who had recovered from COVID-19. The CDR3 region is CASSKGGEKLFF. CDR3 bases: TGTGCCAGTAGTAAAGGGGGTGAAAAACTGTTTTTT. Full variable domain (remainder filled in from reference TRBV19 and TRBJ1-4): DGGITQSPKYLFRKEGQNVTLSCEQNLNHDAMYWYRQDPGQGLRLIYYSQIVNDFQKGDIAEGYSVSREKKESFPLTVTSAQKNPTAFYLCASSKGGEKLFFGSGTQLSVL.